Shown below are 24 T cell receptor beta chains from a single sample sequenced in a study of T cell responses to AZD1222 COVID-19 vaccine (dated by TCRdb to about 2021). Library creation used the immunoSEQ multiplex PCR assay. TCRdb's version of the immuneACCESS table is confined to in-frame rearrangements and falls short of the full clone set. An unresolved V gene accounts for under half of the shortfall where checked; the remainder is of unknown origin. For this sample the table gives about 110,000 clones, of which almost 90% were detected only once. The leading ten clones occupy over 4.5% of the sample. The time point label corresponds to: baseline before first vaccination. The sequencing used peripheral blood, collected on day 0 of AZD1222 vaccination. These receptor sequences come from an adult in good health.

The chain combines TRBV6-5 with TRBJ2-2; 7 bases line up with TRBD2. The CDR3 sequence is 16 residues long. The germline V gene encodes CDR1 MNHEY and CDR2 SVGAGI. The trim removed 0 bases at V and 5 bases at J, leaving 6 bases unmatched. CDR3 sequence reads: CASSYSAGARTGELFF. CDR3 in DNA: TGTGCCAGCAGTTACTCGGCGGGAGCGAGGACCGGGGAGCTGTTTTTT.

V gene TRBV5-4 combines with J gene TRBJ2-7; possibly TRBD1 or TRBD2 for D (5 bases each). From germline, CDR1 is SGHNT and CDR2 YYREEE (reference sequence). Trimming stripped 3 bases from V and 6 bases from J, with 19 bases between. The CDR3 covers 15 residues. The CDR3 DNA sequence: TGTGCCAGCAGCTCCGGGACGAAAGACTTTCGCGAGCAGTACTTC. As protein: CASSSGTKDFREQYF.

J is TRBJ1-4 and V is TRBV28; a possible D gene is TRBD1 (5 bases). Germline CDR1 and CDR2: MDHEN and SYDVKM. V dropped 7 bases and J dropped 8 bases, with 20 bases sitting between them. The CDR3 contains 15 residues. The CDR3 nucleotides read TGTGCCAGCACCGTTAGCAGGGCCCTTGGGGAAAAACTGTTTTTT. Its translation: CASTVSRALGEKLFF.

V gene TRBV12-5 combines with J gene TRBJ2-1; D remains unclear. This CDR3 has 13 residues. Germline loops: CDR1 LGHNT, CDR2 FRNRAP. Trimming left V 7 bases short and J 9 bases short, with 16 bases between. The chain's CDR3 is CASEVGSIFEQFF. CDR3 in DNA: TGTGCTAGTGAGGTGGGATCCATTTTTGAGCAGTTCTTC.

The rearrangement joins TRBV6-2 or TRBV6-3 to TRBJ2-7; D gene unclear. CDR3 length: 12 amino acids. V lost 5 bases to trimming and J lost 3 bases, with 8 bases between them. CDR1 is MNHEY, CDR2 SVGEGT, per germline. CDR3 coding DNA: TGTGCCAGCAGTCCCCGCAGCTACGAGCAGTACTTC. Translation: CASSPRSYEQYF.

This chain links TRBV15 with TRBJ2-7; 7 bases fit TRBD2. In germline, CDR1 is LNHNV, CDR2 YYDKDF (reference sequence). The CDR3 totals 13 residues. The trim removed 6 bases at V and 6 bases at J, leaving 8 bases unmatched. The CDR3 protein is CATRLGTKSEQYF. CDR3 nucleotides: TGTGCCACCAGACTCGGGACTAAAAGCGAGCAGTACTTC.

The genes are TRBV5-1 and TRBJ2-7; 11 bases are shared with TRBD2. The CDR3 has 19 residues. Germline V CDR1 and CDR2: SGHRS, YFSETQ. The J segment lost 0 bases and the V segment lost 1 base, leaving 12 bases of the junction unmatched. The CDR3 nucleotides are TGCGCCAGCAGCTTGAGTCTGGGACTAGCGGCCCCGAGCTCCTACGAGCAGTACTTC. As protein: CASSLSLGLAAPSSYEQYF.

The rearrangement uses TRBV5-1 and TRBJ2-3, with 10 bases matching TRBD2. This CDR3 is built from 16 residues. CDR1 and CDR2 (germline): SGHRS, YFSETQ. V lost 4 bases, J lost 2 bases, and 7 bases stayed unmatched. The CDR3: CASSETSGYTTDTQYF. In DNA, the CDR3 is TGCGCCAGCAGCGAGACTAGCGGGTATACCACAGATACGCAGTATTTT.

This chain connects TRBV10-1 to TRBJ1-1, with D maybe TRBD1 (5 bases). From germline, CDR1 is WNHNN and CDR2 SYGVQD (reference sequence). The CDR3 extends over 13 amino acids. V dropped 0 bases and J dropped 5 bases, with 7 bases sitting between them. For the CDR3, the DNA is TGCGCCAGCAGTGAGTCTCCAGGGACTGAAGCTTTCTTT. Translating it yields CASSESPGTEAFF.

On this clone: One end of the junction fails to match germline, which may point to a read error. The chain combines TRBV5-1 with TRBJ2-2, with D maybe TRBD2 (6 bases). CDR3 length equals 15 residues. Germline-derived CDR1 and CDR2 are SGHRS and YFSETQ. The CDR3: CASRLGGEDTGELFF. For the CDR3, the DNA is TGCGCCAGCAGGTTGGGGGGTGAGGACACCGGGGAGCTGTTTTTT. Filled out from reference TRBV5-1 and TRBJ2-2, the complete variable domain reads KAGVTQTPRYLIKTRGQQVTLSCSPISGHRSVSWYQQTPGQGLQFLFEYFSETQRNKGNFPGRFSGRQFSNSRSEMNVSTLELGDSALYLCASRLGGEDTGELFFGEGSRLTVL.

This clone was found once. The chain couples TRBV7-2 to TRBJ1-2; D ambiguous. This CDR3 has 20 amino acids. V lost 0 bases, J lost 0 bases, and 23 bases lay in between. CDR1 and CDR2 (germline): SGHTA, FQGNSA. The CDR3 DNA follows: TGTGCCAGCAGCTTAGCATTTGGCACGTTTAGGGCAGGCGCTAACTATGGCTACACCTTC. Translated: CASSLAFGTFRAGANYGYTF.

This rearrangement joins TRBV19 to TRBJ2-7; TRBD2 aligns across 11 bases. Germline loops: CDR1 LNHDA, CDR2 SQIVND (reference sequence). With 5 bases clipped from V and 6 bases from J, the junction kept 6 bases outside the gene matches. The CDR3 covers 14 residues. CDR3 loop: CASSDSGRASEQYF. DNA for the CDR3: TGTGCCAGTAGTGATAGCGGGAGGGCCAGCGAGCAGTACTTC.

The chain joins TRBV12-1 to TRBJ1-6. TRBV12-1 represents a pseudogene. CDR3 length equals 16 residues. CDR3 loop: CASSLLSGDDRSPLHF. CDR3 nucleotides: TGTGCCAGCAGCCTCTTAAGTGGGGATGATCGTTCACCCCTCCACTTT.

V and J are TRBV28 and TRBJ1-1, with D possibly matching TRBD1 (6 bases). The CDR3 is 15 residues long. Germline loops: CDR1 MDHEN, CDR2 SYDVKM. V was cut by 7 bases and J by 0 bases, with 15 bases left in between. The CDR3 DNA reads TGTGCCAGCAATTCCCCGGGACACTTGAACACTGAAGCTTTCTTT. Translated, it gives CASNSPGHLNTEAFF.

The J gene is TRBJ2-1, the V gene TRBV30, with 10 bases aligning to TRBD2. The ends lost 7 bases at V and 2 bases at J; junction bases unmatched: 11. This CDR3 is 16 amino acids long. CDR1 and CDR2 from the germline V gene are GTSNPN and SVGIG (reference sequence). The CDR3, as DNA: TGTGCCTCCCACCTGGTTAGCGGGAGGACCTACAATGAGCAGTTCTTC. This encodes CASHLVSGRTYNEQFF. Variable domain in full (rest from reference TRBV30 and TRBJ2-1): SQTIHQWPATLVQPVGSPLSLECTVEGTSNPNLYWYRQAAGRGLQLLFYSVGIGQISSEVPQNLSASRPQDRQFILSSKKLLLSDSGFYLCASHLVSGRTYNEQFFGPGTRLTVL.

This clone was observed a single time. This chain connects TRBV19 to TRBJ1-1; D unresolved. Between the trimmed V and J ends, which lost 4 bases and 1 base, there was a span of 7 bases. Germline CDR1 reads LNHDA; CDR2 reads SQIVND (reference sequence). The CDR3 has 13 residues. Written as DNA, the CDR3 is TGTGCCAGTAGTACCCAACGGAACACTGAAGCTTTCTTT. Translated, it gives CASSTQRNTEAFF.

This clone was observed once. The CDR3 loop is CSVKGGGNEKLFF. Written as DNA, the CDR3 is TGCAGCGTGAAGGGGGGAGGTAATGAAAAACTGTTTTTT. The V gene is TRBV29-1, the J gene TRBJ1-4; D may be TRBD1 (6 bases). This CDR3 comprises 13 residues. V was clipped by 6 bases and J by 4 bases, with 12 bases between them. In germline, CDR1 is SQVTM, CDR2 ANQGSEA.

This chain joins TRBV30 and TRBJ2-6; D is uncertain. Germline V CDR1 and CDR2: GTSNPN, SVGIG (reference sequence). The CDR3 contains 14 residues. V was pared by 3 bases and J by 0 bases, with 6 bases between. This chain's CDR3 is CAWSALSGANVLTF. CDR3 DNA sequence: TGTGCCTGGAGCGCGCTCTCTGGGGCCAACGTCCTGACTTTC. Full variable domain (missing parts from reference TRBV30 and TRBJ2-6): SQTIHQWPATLVQPVGSPLSLECTVEGTSNPNLYWYRQAAGRGLQLLFYSVGIGQISSEVPQNLSASRPQDRQFILSSKKLLLSDSGFYLCAWSALSGANVLTFGAGSRLTVL.

V and J are TRBV7-9 and TRBJ1-5; TRBD1 agrees at 7 bases. V lost 3 bases to trimming and J lost 6 bases; unmatched junction nucleotides: 5. CDR1 is SEHNR and CDR2 is FQNEAQ in the germline V gene (reference sequence). There are 14 residues in the CDR3. The CDR3 loop reads CASSLTGLAQPQHF. The CDR3 region has the DNA TGTGCCAGCAGCTTGACAGGGTTGGCTCAGCCCCAGCATTTT.

This chain joins TRBV18 and TRBJ1-5; 7 positions agree with TRBD1. The CDR3 loop spans 14 amino acids. Germline trimming cut 3 bases from V and 10 bases from J; bases unmatched to any gene: 9. Germline-derived CDR1 and CDR2 are KGHSH and LQKENI. CDR3 bases: TGTGCCAGCTCACCTCGGACAGGTCTAGGTCCCCAGCATTTT. It is translated as CASSPRTGLGPQHF.

The rearrangement uses TRBV3-1 (or the pseudogene TRBV3-2) and TRBJ1-1; D is unresolved. CDR3 length equals 13 residues. Germline-derived CDR1 and CDR2 are LGHDT and YNNKEL (reference sequence). V was pared by 0 bases and J by 11 bases, with 13 bases between. The CDR3 nucleotides read TGTGCCAGCAGCCAAGAAGCGACTGAGGAGGCTTTCTTT. Translated: CASSQEATEEAFF.

In DNA form, the CDR3 reads TGTGCCACCAGTGATCCGGGTGGGCAGCCCCAGCATTTT. Translation: CATSDPGGQPQHF. The rearrangement uses TRBV24-1 and TRBJ1-5; D gene unclear. CDR1 KGHDR and CDR2 SFDVKD come from the germline V gene. The V and J ends lost 3 bases and 7 bases respectively, with 9 bases between them. The length of the CDR3 is 13 residues.

V is TRBV19 and J is TRBJ2-1, with TRBD1 identical over 10 bases. CDR1 is LNHDA, CDR2 SQIVND, per germline (reference sequence). This CDR3 is built from 17 residues. The ends lost 5 bases at V and 2 bases at J; junction bases unmatched: 9. The CDR3 here is CASSAWDRGGAYNEQFF. CDR3 DNA sequence: TGTGCCAGTAGTGCCTGGGACAGGGGTGGGGCCTACAATGAGCAGTTCTTC.

This clone has a single count. CDR3 nucleotide sequence: TGTGCCAGCAGCTCCTCTAGCGGGAGCAATGAGCAGTTCTTC. Protein product: CASSSSSGSNEQFF. The rearrangement uses TRBV11-1 and TRBJ2-1; 10 bases line up with TRBD2. Germline V gene data show CDR1 as SGHAT and CDR2 as FQDESV (reference sequence). V lost 4 bases and J lost 6; bases outside the gene matches: 3. The CDR3 consists of 14 residues.